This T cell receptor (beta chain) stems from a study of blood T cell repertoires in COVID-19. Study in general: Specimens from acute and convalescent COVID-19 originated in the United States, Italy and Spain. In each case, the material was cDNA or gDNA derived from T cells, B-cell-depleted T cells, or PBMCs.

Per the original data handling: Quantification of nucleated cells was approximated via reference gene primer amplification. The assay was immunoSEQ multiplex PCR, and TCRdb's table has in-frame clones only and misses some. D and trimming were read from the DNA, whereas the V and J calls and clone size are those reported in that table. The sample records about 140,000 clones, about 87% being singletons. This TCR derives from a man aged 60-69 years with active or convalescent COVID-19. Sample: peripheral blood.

In nucleotides, the CDR3 is TGTGCCAGCAGCCCAGGGACAGGGTTCGAGCAGTACTTC. Its translation is CASSPGTGFEQYF. J is TRBJ2-7 and V is TRBV5-5; TRBD1 agrees at 9 bases. Germline V gene data show CDR1 as SGHKS and CDR2 as YYEKEE (reference sequence). V lost 4 bases, J lost 6 bases, and 5 bases stayed unmatched. The CDR3 runs to 13 residues. Looking up the rest from reference TRBV5-5 and TRBJ2-7 gives the full variable domain: DAGVTQSPTHLIKTRGQQVTLRCSPISGHKSVSWYQQVLGQGPQFIFQYYEKEERGRGNFPDRFSARQFPNYSSELNVNALLLGDSALYLCASSPGTGFEQYFGPGTRLTVT.